This entry describes one T cell receptor (beta chain). What it binds is not known. This sample is drawn from a study of T cell clonotyping in hematopoietic cell transplantation. CDR1 is GTSNPN, CDR2 SVGIG, per germline (reference sequence). V lost 8 bases, J lost 0 bases, and 20 bases lay in between. The CDR3 loop spans 15 amino acids. Using immunoSEQ multiplex PCR, the repertoire was profiled, and TCRdb retains in-frame clones only, with some absent. The table shows about 5,100 clones, with around 32% occurring only once. Notes on the study in general: Recipient TCR diversity dropped after transplant; expanded clonotypes rose from day 30 to 180. Graft donor and pretransplant recipient Inverse Simpson Index values predicted broader posttransplant TCR diversity.

Time point of the sample: recipient sample about 28 days before transplant, after cytoreduction. Recipient blood drawn about 28 days pretransplant and days 30, 100, 180 after. The TCR sequence derives from a man aged 50 or older with myelofibrosis. Some clones in this sample may be carry-over from other donors' samples. Sequenced here: peripheral blood mononuclear cells, sampled before stem cell transplant. The chain carries TRBV30 and TRBJ2-7; possible D gene TRBD2, 6 bases. This CDR3 is CAGFFPGLYSYEQYF. Written as DNA, the CDR3 is TGTGCCGGCTTCTTTCCGGGACTGTACTCCTACGAGCAGTACTTC.